This TCR beta chain came from a study of blood T cells in healthy people across ages. Findings and caveats of the study: Roughly linear age-related decline in beta diversity appeared, significant by age around 40.

As for this clonotype: Its antigen is unidentified.

A J-beta primer mix and a sample-barcoded 5' primer were used in a second PCR of about 7 to 12 cycles. MiXCR, applied by TCRdb to the 5' RACE reads, yields one record per CDR3 protein. Of around 1,500,000 distinct CDR3 sequences in the sample, 28% were seen once. Per germline, CDR1 MDHEN and CDR2 SYDVKM. The germline V and J ends were trimmed by 3 bases and 8 bases, with 19 bases remaining between them. This CDR3 comprises 15 residues. The clonotype originates from a woman in her 30s in good health. The rearrangement links TRBV28 to TRBJ1-2; possibly TRBD1 for D (5 bases). The sample consisted of blood. The CDR3 protein is CASSFVGRDGKGYTF. In DNA form, the CDR3 reads TGTGCCAGCAGTTTTGTGGGCAGGGATGGAAAAGGCTACACCTTC.